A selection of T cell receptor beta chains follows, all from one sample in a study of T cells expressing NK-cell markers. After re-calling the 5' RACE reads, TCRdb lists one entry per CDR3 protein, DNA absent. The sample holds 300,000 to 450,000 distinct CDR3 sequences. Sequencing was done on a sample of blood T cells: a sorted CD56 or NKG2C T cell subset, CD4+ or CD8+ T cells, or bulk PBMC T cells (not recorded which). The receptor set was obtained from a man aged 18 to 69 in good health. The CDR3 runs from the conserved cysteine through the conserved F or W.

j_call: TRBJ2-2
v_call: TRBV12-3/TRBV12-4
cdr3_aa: CASTKRGQGITGELFF

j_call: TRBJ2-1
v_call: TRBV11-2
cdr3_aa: CASSLTTGQTNNEQFF

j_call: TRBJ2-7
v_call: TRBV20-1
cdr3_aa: CSARDLFFRGGGEQYF

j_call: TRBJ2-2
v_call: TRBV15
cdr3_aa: CATSRGPGATNTGELFF

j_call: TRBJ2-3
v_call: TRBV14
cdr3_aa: CASSHNLVYADTQYF

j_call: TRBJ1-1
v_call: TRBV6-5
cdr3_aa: CASSNVGFEAFF

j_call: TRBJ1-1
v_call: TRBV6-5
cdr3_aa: CASSYSRTNTEAFF

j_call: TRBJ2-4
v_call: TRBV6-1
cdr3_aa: CASSRSTGKNIQYF

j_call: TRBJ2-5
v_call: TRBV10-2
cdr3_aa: CASRLAGGPETQYF

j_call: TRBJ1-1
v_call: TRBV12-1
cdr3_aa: CASSTDRLNTEAFF

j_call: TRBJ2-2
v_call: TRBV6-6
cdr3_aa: CASGTGMTGELFF

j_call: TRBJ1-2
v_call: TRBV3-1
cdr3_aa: CASSQETRQGARYGYTF

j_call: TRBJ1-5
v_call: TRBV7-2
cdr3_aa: CASSQETGGTNQPQHF

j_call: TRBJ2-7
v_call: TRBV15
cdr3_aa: CATSTSWTGTAEQYF

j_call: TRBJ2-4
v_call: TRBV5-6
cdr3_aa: CASSFNRNIQYF

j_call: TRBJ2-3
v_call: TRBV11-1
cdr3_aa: CASSTGQLGPQGDTQYF

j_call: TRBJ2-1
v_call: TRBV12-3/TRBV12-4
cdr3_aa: CASSFMGTSGYNEQFF